This TCR beta chain originates from a study of response to subunit inactivated influenza vaccine. In TCRdb, the RT-PCR reads were re-called with MiXCR into one record per CDR3 protein. The sample lists around 650,000 distinct CDR3 sequences, 15% to 19% seen once, with roughly 11% in the top ten. A single count supports this clonotype. In germline, CDR1 is SQVTM, CDR2 ANQGSEA. This CDR3 is built from 11 residues. The germline V and J ends were trimmed by 6 bases and 7 bases, with 13 bases remaining between them. This specimen was PBMCs from blood, taken approximately 12 days after vaccination. This sequence originates from a man between 45 and 60 years old who received an inactivated influenza vaccine. This rearrangement joins TRBV29-1 to TRBJ2-7; D gene uncertain. The CDR3 DNA sequence: TGCAGCGTACTGCAGGCGAAGGAGCAGTACTTC. This translates into CSVLQAKEQYF.